The source of this T cell receptor beta chain is a study of T cell responses to AZD1222 COVID-19 vaccine. Study results and limitations: Scientists sampled the repertoires only once the peak T cell response had passed. Donor demographics were predominantly white British with a female majority; clonal diversity may be underestimated.

Concerning this clone: Its antigen is unidentified.

TCRdb keeps only in-frame clones here, not all; method: immunoSEQ multiplex PCR. The table includes 100,000 or so clones, approximately 91% detected once. Between the trimmed V and J ends, which lost 2 bases and 1 base, there was a span of 8 bases. CDR1 is SGHRS and CDR2 is YFSETQ in the germline V gene. The CDR3 runs to 14 residues. The origin of this receptor is an adult who received the AZD1222 COVID-19 vaccine. The V gene is TRBV5-1, the J gene TRBJ2-3; no definite D call. Sequenced material: peripheral blood, taken 28 days after the second AZD1222 dose. The CDR3 loop is CASSFGWGTDTQYF. CDR3 coding DNA: TGCGCCAGCAGCTTTGGGTGGGGCACAGATACGCAGTATTTT. The full variable domain, rest sourced from reference TRBV5-1 and TRBJ2-3, is KAGVTQTPRYLIKTRGQQVTLSCSPISGHRSVSWYQQTPGQGLQFLFEYFSETQRNKGNFPGRFSGRQFSNSRSEMNVSTLELGDSALYLCASSFGWGTDTQYFGPGTRLTVL.